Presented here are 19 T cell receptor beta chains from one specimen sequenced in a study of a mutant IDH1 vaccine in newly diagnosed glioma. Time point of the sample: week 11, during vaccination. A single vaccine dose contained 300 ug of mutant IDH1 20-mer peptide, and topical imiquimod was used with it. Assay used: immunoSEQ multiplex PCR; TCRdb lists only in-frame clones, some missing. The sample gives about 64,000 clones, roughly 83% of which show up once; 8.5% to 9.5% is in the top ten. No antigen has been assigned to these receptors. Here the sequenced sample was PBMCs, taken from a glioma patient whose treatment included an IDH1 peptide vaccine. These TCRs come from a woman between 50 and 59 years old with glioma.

This CDR3 reads CASSWTGGWGETQYF. DNA for the CDR3: TGTGCCAGCAGCTGGACAGGGGGTTGGGGGGAGACCCAGTACTTC. The chain is built from TRBV7-3 and TRBJ2-5; 10 nucleotides line up with TRBD1. The CDR3 spans 15 residues. The junction had 7 bases not matched to a gene; V was cut back by 4 bases and J by 5 bases. Germline CDR1 and CDR2: SGHTA and FQGTGA.

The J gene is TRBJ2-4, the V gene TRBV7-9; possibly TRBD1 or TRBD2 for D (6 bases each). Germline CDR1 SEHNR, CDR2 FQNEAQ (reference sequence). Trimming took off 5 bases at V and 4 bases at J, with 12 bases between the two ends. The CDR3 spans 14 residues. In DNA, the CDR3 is TGTGCCAGCAGCCCCCGGGGGCCAAAAAACATTCAGTACTTC. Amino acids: CASSPRGPKNIQYF.

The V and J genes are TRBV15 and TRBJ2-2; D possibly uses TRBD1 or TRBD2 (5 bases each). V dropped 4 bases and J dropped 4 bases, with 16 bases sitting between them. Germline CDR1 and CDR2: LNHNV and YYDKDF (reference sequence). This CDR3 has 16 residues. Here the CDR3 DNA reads TGTGCCACCAGCATACCCGGAACAGGAGGCACCGGGGAGCTGTTTTTT. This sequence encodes CATSIPGTGGTGELFF.

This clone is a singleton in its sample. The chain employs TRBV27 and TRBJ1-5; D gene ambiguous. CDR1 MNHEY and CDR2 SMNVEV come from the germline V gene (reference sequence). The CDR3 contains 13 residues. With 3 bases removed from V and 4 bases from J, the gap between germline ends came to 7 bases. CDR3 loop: CASSLSFNQPQHF. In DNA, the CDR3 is TGTGCCAGCAGTTTGAGCTTTAATCAGCCCCAGCATTTT.

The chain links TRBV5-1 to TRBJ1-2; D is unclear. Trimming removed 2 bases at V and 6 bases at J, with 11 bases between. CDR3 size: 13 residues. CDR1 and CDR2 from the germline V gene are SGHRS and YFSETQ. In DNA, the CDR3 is TGCGCCAGCAGCTTCCGCCAAGGCGATGGCTACACCTTC. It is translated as CASSFRQGDGYTF.

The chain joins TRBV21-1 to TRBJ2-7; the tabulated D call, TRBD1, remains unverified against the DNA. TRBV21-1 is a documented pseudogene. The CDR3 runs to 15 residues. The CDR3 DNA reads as TGTGCCAGCAGTCGACCGACAGGGAGCTCCTACGAGCAGTACTTC. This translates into CASSRPTGSSYEQYF.

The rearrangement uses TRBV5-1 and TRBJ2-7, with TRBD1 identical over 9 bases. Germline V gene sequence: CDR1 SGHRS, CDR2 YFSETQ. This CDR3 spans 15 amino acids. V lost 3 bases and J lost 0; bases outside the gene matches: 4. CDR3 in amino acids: CASSSTGGYSYEQYF. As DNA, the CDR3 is TGCGCCAGCAGCTCGACAGGGGGATACTCCTACGAGCAGTACTTC. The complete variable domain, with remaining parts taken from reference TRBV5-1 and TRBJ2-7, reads KAGVTQTPRYLIKTRGQQVTLSCSPISGHRSVSWYQQTPGQGLQFLFEYFSETQRNKGNFPGRFSGRQFSNSRSEMNVSTLELGDSALYLCASSSTGGYSYEQYFGPGTRLTVT.

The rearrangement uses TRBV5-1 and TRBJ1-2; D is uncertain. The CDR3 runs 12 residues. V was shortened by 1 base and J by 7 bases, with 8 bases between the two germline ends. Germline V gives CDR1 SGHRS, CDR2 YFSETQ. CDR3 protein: CASSLTAGGYTF. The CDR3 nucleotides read TGCGCCAGCAGCTTGACGGCGGGTGGCTACACCTTC. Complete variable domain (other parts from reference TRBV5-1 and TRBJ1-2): KAGVTQTPRYLIKTRGQQVTLSCSPISGHRSVSWYQQTPGQGLQFLFEYFSETQRNKGNFPGRFSGRQFSNSRSEMNVSTLELGDSALYLCASSLTAGGYTFGSGTRLTVV.

CDR3: CATSWGQLNTEAFF. CDR3 coding DNA: TGCGCCACCTCTTGGGGACAGCTGAACACTGAAGCTTTCTTT. The chain uses TRBV10-2 and TRBJ1-1; 7 nucleotides agree with TRBD1. Germline values: CDR1 WSHSY, CDR2 SAAADI. The CDR3 length is 14 residues. V was pared by 10 bases and J by 0 bases, with 8 bases of the junction left unmatched.

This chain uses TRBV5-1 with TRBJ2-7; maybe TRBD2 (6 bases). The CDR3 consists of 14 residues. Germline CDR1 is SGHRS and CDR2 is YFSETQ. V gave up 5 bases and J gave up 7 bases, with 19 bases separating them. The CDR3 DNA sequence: TGCGCCAGCAGGGAGGCACCCTGGGGAGGAGAGCAGTACTTC. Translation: CASREAPWGGEQYF.

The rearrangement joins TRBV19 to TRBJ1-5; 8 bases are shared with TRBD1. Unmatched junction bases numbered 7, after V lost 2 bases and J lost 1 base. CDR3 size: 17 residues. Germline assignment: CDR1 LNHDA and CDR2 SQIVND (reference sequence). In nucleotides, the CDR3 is TGTGCCAGTAGTATAAAATACAGGGGGAAGAGCAATCAGCCCCAGCATTTT. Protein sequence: CASSIKYRGKSNQPQHF.

The CDR3, as DNA: TGTGCCAGCAGCCCCGGCGGGGGGAACTACGAGCAGTACTTC. This gives the protein CASSPGGGNYEQYF. This chain joins TRBV9 and TRBJ2-7; TRBD2 agrees at 8 bases. Trimming at V came to 4 bases and at J to 3 bases, leaving 6 bases not matched to a gene. This CDR3 spans 14 amino acids. Germline V gene lookup returns CDR1 SGDLS and CDR2 YYNGEE. The complete variable domain, with remaining parts taken from reference TRBV9 and TRBJ2-7, reads DSGVTQTPKHLITATGQRVTLRCSPRSGDLSVYWYQQSLDQGLQFLIQYYNGEERAKGNILERFSAQQFPDLHSELNLSSLELGDSALYFCASSPGGGNYEQYFGPGTRLTVT.

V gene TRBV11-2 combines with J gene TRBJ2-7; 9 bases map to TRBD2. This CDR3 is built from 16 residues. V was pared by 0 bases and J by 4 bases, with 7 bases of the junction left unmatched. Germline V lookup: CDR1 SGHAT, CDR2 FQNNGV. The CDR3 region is CASSLDQRGASYEQYF. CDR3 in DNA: TGTGCCAGCAGCTTAGACCAGCGGGGGGCCTCATACGAGCAGTACTTC.

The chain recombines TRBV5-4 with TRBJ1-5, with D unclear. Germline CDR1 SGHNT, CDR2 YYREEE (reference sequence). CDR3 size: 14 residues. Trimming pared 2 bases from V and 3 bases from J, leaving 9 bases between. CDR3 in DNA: TGTGCCAGCAGCTTTGGAGGGTTCAATCAGCCCCAGCATTTT. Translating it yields CASSFGGFNQPQHF.

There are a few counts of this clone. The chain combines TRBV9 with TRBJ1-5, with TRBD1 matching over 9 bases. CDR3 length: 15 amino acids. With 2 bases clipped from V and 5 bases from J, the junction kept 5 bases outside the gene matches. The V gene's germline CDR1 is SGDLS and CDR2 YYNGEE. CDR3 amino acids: CASSVGQGTDQPQHF. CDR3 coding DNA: TGTGCCAGCAGCGTGGGACAGGGTACGGATCAGCCCCAGCATTTT.

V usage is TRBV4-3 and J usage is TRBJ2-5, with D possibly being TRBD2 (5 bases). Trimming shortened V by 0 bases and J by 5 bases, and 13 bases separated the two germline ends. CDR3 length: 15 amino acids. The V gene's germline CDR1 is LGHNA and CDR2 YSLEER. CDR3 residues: CASSQDHIGGETQYF. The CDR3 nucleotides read TGCGCCAGCAGCCAAGATCACATAGGCGGGGAGACCCAGTACTTC.

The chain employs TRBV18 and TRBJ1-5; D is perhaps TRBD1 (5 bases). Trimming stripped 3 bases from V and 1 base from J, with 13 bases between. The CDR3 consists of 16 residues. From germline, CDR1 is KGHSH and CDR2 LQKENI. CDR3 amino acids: CASSPGGRGSNQPQHF. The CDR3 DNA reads TGTGCCAGCTCACCGGGAGGGAGGGGAAGCAATCAGCCCCAGCATTTT.

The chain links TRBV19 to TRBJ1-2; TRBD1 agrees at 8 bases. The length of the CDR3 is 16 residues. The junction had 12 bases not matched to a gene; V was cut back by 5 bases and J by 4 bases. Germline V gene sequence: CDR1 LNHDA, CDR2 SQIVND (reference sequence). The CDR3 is CASSSKGIGQGYGYTF. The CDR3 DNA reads TGTGCCAGTAGTTCCAAGGGAATCGGACAGGGCTATGGCTACACCTTC.

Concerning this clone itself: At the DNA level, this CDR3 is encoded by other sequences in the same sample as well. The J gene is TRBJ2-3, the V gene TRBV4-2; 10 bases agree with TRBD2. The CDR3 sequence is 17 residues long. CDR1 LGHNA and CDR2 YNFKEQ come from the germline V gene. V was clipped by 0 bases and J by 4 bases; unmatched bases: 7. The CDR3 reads CASSQDGAGGGSDTQYF. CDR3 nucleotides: TGTGCCAGCAGCCAAGACGGAGCGGGGGGGGGATCAGATACGCAGTATTTT.